Listed below are T cell receptor beta chains from one sample, sequenced in a study of identical twins. TCRdb called the 5' RACE reads again in MiXCR, with one record for every CDR3 protein. This table holds roughly 250,000 distinct CDR3 sequences, 11% to 15% found once. The sequencing input was memory (CD45RO+) T cells sorted from blood. The receptors stem from a woman between 18 and 29 years old in good health. The CDR3 runs from the conserved cysteine through the conserved F or W. A D gene is named only where the DNA matches it firmly. Some rows have no size entry. The others give once, few or many, or a class for an expanded clone.

J: TRBJ2-5
size: few
D: TRBD1
V: TRBV20-1
DNA: TGCAGTGCTAGAAAGGACAGGGTAGAAGAGACCCAGTACTTC
CDR3: CSARKDRVEETQYF

J: TRBJ2-3
size: -
D: TRBD2
V: TRBV20-1
DNA: TGCAGTGCTAGGTTCGCGGGAGTGACAGATACGCAGTATTTT
CDR3: CSARFAGVTDTQYF

J: TRBJ2-7
size: -
D: -
V: TRBV18
DNA: TGTGCCAGCTCATCCCACAGGTACGAGCAGTACTTC
CDR3: CASSSHRYEQYF

J: TRBJ2-5
size: few
D: -
V: TRBV2
DNA: TGTGCCAGCAGTAAAAGGGGGGGACAGTACCAAGAGACCCAGTACTTC
CDR3: CASSKRGGQYQETQYF

J: TRBJ2-3
size: many
D: TRBD2
V: TRBV20-1
DNA: TGCAGTGCTAGAGAGGGTAGCGGGGACACAGATACGCAGTATTTT
CDR3: CSAREGSGDTDTQYF

J: TRBJ2-5
size: -
D: -
V: TRBV6-1
DNA: TGTGCCAGCAGTCTCCAACCCCGGGCCCAAGAGACCCAGTACTTC
CDR3: CASSLQPRAQETQYF

J: TRBJ2-2
size: -
D: -
V: TRBV7-3
DNA: TGTGCCAGCAGCCAGTCTCAGGGGTTTACCGGGGAGCTGTTTTTT
CDR3: CASSQSQGFTGELFF

J: TRBJ2-7
size: many
D: -
V: TRBV20-1
DNA: TGCAGTGCCCGGCAAGACGAAGGTTTCTACGAGCAGTACTTC
CDR3: CSARQDEGFYEQYF

J: TRBJ2-3
size: -
D: -
V: TRBV3-1
DNA: TGTGCCAGCAGCCAGCGGGAACCCCGTGGAGGGACGCAGTATTTT
CDR3: CASSQREPRGGTQYF

J: TRBJ1-1
size: many
D: -
V: TRBV10-3
DNA: TGTGCCATCAGTGAGATCCAGGGGATGGGAACTGAAGCTTTCTTT
CDR3: CAISEIQGMGTEAFF

J: TRBJ2-1
size: -
D: TRBD2
V: TRBV6-2/TRBV6-3
DNA: TGTGCCAGCAGTTACCGGGGACTACGGAGCTCCTACAATGAGCAGTTCTTC
CDR3: CASSYRGLRSSYNEQFF

J: TRBJ2-5
size: -
D: TRBD2
V: TRBV6-2/TRBV6-3
DNA: TGTGCCAGCAGTCCAGCCTCCGGGACTAGCGGTTATCAAGAGACCCAGTACTTC
CDR3: CASSPASGTSGYQETQYF

J: TRBJ1-2
size: few
D: -
V: TRBV12-3/TRBV12-4
DNA: TGTGCCAGCGGACTACAGGGAAACTATGACTACACCTTC
CDR3: CASGLQGNYDYTF

J: TRBJ2-1
size: few
D: -
V: TRBV5-5
DNA: TGTGCCAGCAGCTTGTCATACCGACAAAGTGAGCAGTTCTTC
CDR3: CASSLSYRQSEQFF

J: TRBJ2-1
size: few
D: -
V: TRBV11-2
DNA: TGTGCCAGCATCCTCGGGGGGCATCTGCGTAATGAGCAGTTCTTC
CDR3: CASILGGHLRNEQFF

J: TRBJ1-5
size: many
D: TRBD1
V: TRBV12-3/TRBV12-4
DNA: TGTGCCAGCAGTGGACAGGACAATCAGCCCCAGCATTTT
CDR3: CASSGQDNQPQHF

J: TRBJ2-2
size: few
D: TRBD2
V: TRBV20-1
DNA: TGCAGTGCTATGAAGACTAGCGGGAGGGCCGGGGAGCTGTTTTTT
CDR3: CSAMKTSGRAGELFF

J: TRBJ2-1
size: few
D: -
V: TRBV11-2
DNA: TGTGCCAGCAGCTTTTTCGATGCTGGCCATCAGTTCTTC
CDR3: CASSFFDAGHQFF

J: TRBJ2-5
size: -
D: -
V: TRBV5-1
DNA: TGCGCCAGCAGCTTGGAGGTAAACAGGGAGACCCAGTACTTC
CDR3: CASSLEVNRETQYF

J: TRBJ2-3
size: -
D: -
V: TRBV14
DNA: TGTGCCAGCAGTCCCCTAAGGGACGGACTCACAGATACGCAGTATTTT
CDR3: CASSPLRDGLTDTQYF

J: TRBJ2-1
size: few
D: -
V: TRBV5-1
DNA: TGCGCCAGCGGATTAACTGGGGGCTCCTACAATGAGCAGTTCTTC
CDR3: CASGLTGGSYNEQFF

J: TRBJ1-1
size: -
D: TRBD1
V: TRBV16
DNA: TGTGCCAGCAGCTCAAGGACAGGGAGGGCCACTGAAGCTTTCTTT
CDR3: CASSSRTGRATEAFF

J: TRBJ1-6
size: few
D: TRBD1
V: TRBV20-1
DNA: TGCAGTGCTAGGGACAGGGGAGTGTTTCCCCTCCACTTT
CDR3: CSARDRGVFPLHF

J: TRBJ2-3
size: few
D: -
V: TRBV10-3
DNA: TGTGCCATCGACGGGGGTGGCACAGATACGCAGTATTTT
CDR3: CAIDGGGTDTQYF

J: TRBJ2-7
size: -
D: -
V: TRBV7-8
DNA: TGTGCCAGCAGCTCCGTTTCTGGGTACTACGAGCAGTACTTC
CDR3: CASSSVSGYYEQYF

J: TRBJ2-1
size: few
D: -
V: TRBV20-1
DNA: TGCAGTGCTGGGACAACAGGAGACTACAATGAGCAGTTCTTC
CDR3: CSAGTTGDYNEQFF

J: TRBJ2-7
size: -
D: -
V: TRBV20-1
DNA: TGCAGTGCTACTACTTGGGACGGCTTAAAGTACTTC
CDR3: CSATTWDGLKYF

J: TRBJ2-7
size: -
D: -
V: TRBV15
DNA: TGTGCCACCAGCAGAGACAGGAAGGCCCACGAGCAGTACTTC
CDR3: CATSRDRKAHEQYF

J: TRBJ1-1
size: -
D: -
V: TRBV5-1
DNA: TGCGCCAGCAGCGAGGGGGGCGGATTCATGAACACTGAAGCTTTCTTT
CDR3: CASSEGGGFMNTEAFF

J: TRBJ2-3
size: -
D: TRBD1
V: TRBV20-1
DNA: TGCAGTGCTAGAGCCACTACGACAGGGACAGATACGCAGTATTTT
CDR3: CSARATTTGTDTQYF

J: TRBJ2-5
size: -
D: -
V: TRBV5-1
DNA: TGCGCCAGCAGCTTGGCCGCGGATCAAGAGACCCAGTACTTC
CDR3: CASSLAADQETQYF

J: TRBJ1-2
size: many
D: -
V: TRBV12-3/TRBV12-4
DNA: TGTGCCAGCAGTTTCTTGGCCGGGAAGGGCAGTGGCTACACCTTC
CDR3: CASSFLAGKGSGYTF

J: TRBJ2-3
size: few
D: TRBD2
V: TRBV5-1
DNA: TGCGCCAGCAGCACGGGACTAGCGGGACTGGCAGATACGCAGTATTTT
CDR3: CASSTGLAGLADTQYF

J: TRBJ2-7
size: -
D: -
V: TRBV29-1
DNA: TGCAGCGTTAGGGGGAGATCCTACGAGCAGTACTTC
CDR3: CSVRGRSYEQYF

J: TRBJ2-3
size: -
D: -
V: TRBV6-1
DNA: TGTGCCAGCAGGGAGTCGGGGGCCCTGGCAGATACGCAGTATTTT
CDR3: CASRESGALADTQYF

J: TRBJ2-7
size: -
D: TRBD1
V: TRBV20-1
DNA: TGCAGTGCTAGAGATCCCGGTGACAGGGTCTACGAGCAGTACTTC
CDR3: CSARDPGDRVYEQYF

J: TRBJ2-3
size: -
D: TRBD2
V: TRBV15
DNA: TGTGCCACCAGCAGGGACGGACTAGCGGGAGCTAGCACAGATACGCAGTATTTT
CDR3: CATSRDGLAGASTDTQYF

J: TRBJ2-5
size: -
D: TRBD2
V: TRBV10-3
DNA: TGTGCCACCCTTGGGACTAGCGGGGAGACCCAGTACTTC
CDR3: CATLGTSGETQYF

J: TRBJ2-4
size: -
D: -
V: TRBV2
DNA: TGTGCCAGCAGTGATTATTGGGGGGCCAAAAACATTCAGTACTTC
CDR3: CASSDYWGAKNIQYF

J: TRBJ2-5
size: -
D: -
V: TRBV6-5
DNA: TGTGCCAGCAGTTCCGCCGGACCTGAAGAGACCCAGTACTTC
CDR3: CASSSAGPEETQYF